The clone carrying this TCR beta chain has at least ten counts. Its antigen is unknown. Germline V gives CDR1 SGDLS, CDR2 YYNGEE. Trimming left V 0 bases short and J 4 bases short, with 13 bases between. This CDR3 is built from 15 residues. Using unique molecular identifiers, the investigators prepared the TCRbeta library. TCRdb itself ran the PCR reads through MiXCR, one entry per CDR3 protein. The sample yields under 50,000 distinct CDR3 sequences, nearly 9.5% seen once. This record comes from a study of T-cell reconstitution after alpha-beta-depleted transplantation in children. Study-level points and caveats: Several hundred rapidly expanded clones from non-depleted graft cells reportedly supplied alpha-beta T cells about two months post-transplant.

The source was PBMCs, mostly from graft donor cells, collected 60 days after TCRalphabeta/CD19-depleted stem cell transplant. This TCR was sampled from a male patient between 2 and 15 years old who had a stem cell transplant for chronic granulomatous disease, so the T cells may come from the graft donor. The genes are TRBV9 and TRBJ1-2; D is unclear. The CDR3 coding sequence is TGTGCCAGCAGCGTAGGGGCCGCAACCCTCTATGGCTACACCTTC. Translation gives CASSVGAATLYGYTF.